Listed here are 21 T cell receptor beta chains from one sample, sequenced in a study of PD-L1 blockade in urothelial cancer. Time point in this sample: pretreatment peripheral blood. The assay was immunoSEQ multiplex PCR, and TCRdb's table has in-frame clones only and misses some. The sample includes about 81,000 clones, 80% to 90% of them seen just once. Sequencing used PBMCs, obtained around atezolizumab (anti-PD-L1) treatment. The receptor set was obtained from a woman older than 75 with urothelial cancer.

This chain uses TRBV7-3 with TRBJ1-2; 7 bases are a match to TRBD1. Germline V CDR1 and CDR2: SGHTA, FQGTGA. This CDR3 region has 15 residues. V lost 5 bases, J lost 5 bases, and 11 bases stayed unmatched. This CDR3 is CASSPSWDSIYGYTF. The CDR3 coding sequence is TGTGCCAGCAGCCCGAGTTGGGACAGCATATATGGCTACACCTTC.

Written as DNA, the CDR3 is TGTGCCAGCAGCCTCCCCGTTGTCGGGGAGCTGTTTTTT. This sequence encodes CASSLPVVGELFF. The chain is built from TRBV14 and TRBJ2-2; no definite D call. V lost 4 bases and J lost 7, with 10 bases in between. Germline loops: CDR1 SGHDN, CDR2 FVKESK. This CDR3 contains 13 residues.

The chain links TRBV30 to TRBJ2-2, with 8 bases lining up with TRBD1. Per germline, CDR1 GTSNPN and CDR2 SVGIG (reference sequence). Trimming cost V 5 bases and J 6 bases; bases outside gene matches: 2. This CDR3 comprises 12 residues. The chain's CDR3 is CAWGQGPGELFF. CDR3 DNA sequence: TGTGCCTGGGGACAGGGCCCCGGGGAGCTGTTTTTT.

The gene calls are TRBV28 and TRBJ1-2, with D perhaps TRBD1 (6 bases). V was cut by 7 bases and J by 4 bases, with 10 bases left in between. Germline V gene data show CDR1 as MDHEN and CDR2 as SYDVKM. The CDR3 has 12 residues. CDR3 sequence: CASTDRAYGYTF. The CDR3 coding sequence is TGTGCCAGCACGGACAGAGCCTATGGCTACACCTTC.

This chain links TRBV5-1 with TRBJ2-1; D unresolved. Trimming shortened V by 1 base and J by 7 bases, and 15 bases separated the two germline ends. Germline V gives CDR1 SGHRS, CDR2 YFSETQ. The CDR3 extends over 15 amino acids. The CDR3 spells CASSLSVAMANEQFF. DNA for the CDR3: TGCGCCAGCAGCTTGTCAGTAGCCATGGCTAATGAGCAGTTCTTC.

The chain joins TRBV10-3 to TRBJ2-7; possible D gene TRBD1, 6 bases. V was trimmed by 4 bases and J by 1 base, leaving 11 bases between them. This CDR3 is built from 14 residues. The germline V gene has CDR1 ENHRY and CDR2 SYGVKD. The CDR3 protein is CAISVGQSSYEQYF. The DNA for the CDR3 is TGTGCCATCAGTGTAGGACAGAGTTCCTACGAGCAGTACTTC.

This clone was found once. The rearrangement links TRBV5-1 to TRBJ2-2; D is perhaps TRBD1 (6 bases). This CDR3 has 16 amino acids. V shed 0 bases and J shed 3 bases, with 12 bases lying between them. In germline, CDR1 is SGHRS, CDR2 YFSETQ. The CDR3 sequence: CASSLAPGHYTGELFF. CDR3 DNA sequence: TGCGCCAGCAGCTTGGCTCCGGGACATTACACCGGGGAGCTGTTTTTT.

V is TRBV9 and J is TRBJ2-3; 7 bases fit TRBD1. In germline, CDR1 is SGDLS, CDR2 YYNGEE. CDR3 size: 17 residues. Trimming removed 0 bases from V and 5 bases from J; junction bases left unmatched: 12. CDR3 in DNA: TGTGCCAGCAGCGTAGACCCGAGGGGGCCTTGGGGAGATACGCAGTATTTT. Translation: CASSVDPRGPWGDTQYF.

This clone has more than one count but fewer than ten. The V and J genes are TRBV7-8 and TRBJ1-1; 11 nucleotides agree with TRBD1. J was trimmed by 5 bases and V by 7 bases; bases with no gene match: 9. Germline loops: CDR1 SGHVS, CDR2 FQNEAQ. The CDR3 sequence is 15 residues long. CDR3 in amino acids: CASTMDRGPGTEAFF. CDR3 in DNA: TGTGCCAGCACAATGGACAGGGGGCCGGGAACTGAAGCTTTCTTT.

The sample holds a few counts of this clone. The rearrangement links TRBV30 to TRBJ1-1, with D perhaps TRBD1 (5 bases). The CDR3 runs to 15 residues. From germline, CDR1 is GTSNPN and CDR2 SVGIG (reference sequence). V gave up 2 bases and J gave up 6 bases, with 19 bases separating them. The CDR3 nucleotides read TGTGCCTGGAGTACCCAGAAGGGGCGGACCTCTGAAGCTTTCTTT. Its translation is CAWSTQKGRTSEAFF.

The chain couples TRBV27 to TRBJ2-3, with a weak D call TRBD1 (6 bases). CDR3 length: 13 amino acids. Germline V gene data show CDR1 as MNHEY and CDR2 as SMNVEV (reference sequence). Trimming took 6 bases from V and 1 from J, leaving 8 bases between them. CDR3 in amino acids: CASRRTGTDTQYF. The CDR3 nucleotides are TGTGCCAGCAGGAGGACAGGCACAGATACGCAGTATTTT.

The chain joins TRBV28 to TRBJ1-2; the match to TRBD1 covers 7 bases. Germline CDR1 and CDR2: MDHEN and SYDVKM. V lost 1 base, J lost 2 bases, and 4 bases stayed unmatched. The length of the CDR3 is 15 residues. This CDR3 is CASSLSRGQNYGYTF. The CDR3 DNA reads as TGTGCCAGCAGTTTATCCCGGGGACAGAACTATGGCTACACCTTC.

The chain employs TRBV6-1 and TRBJ2-1; the match to TRBD2 covers 8 bases. The length of the CDR3 is 15 residues. V gave up 6 bases and J gave up 3 bases; unmatched junction bases: 7. Germline V lookup: CDR1 MNHNS, CDR2 SASEGT. The CDR3 bases are TGTGCCAGCAGCCCGGGACTAGTCCACTACAATGAGCAGTTCTTC. It yields the protein CASSPGLVHYNEQFF.

The chain couples TRBV7-9 to TRBJ2-1, with 11 bases aligning to TRBD1. Germline V gives CDR1 SEHNR, CDR2 FQNEAQ (reference sequence). There are 14 residues in the CDR3. The V segment lost 4 bases and the J segment 8 bases; nucleotides outside the gene matches: 4. CDR3 DNA: TGTGCCAGCAGCTCCGGGACAGGGGGATATGAGCAGTTCTTC. This sequence encodes CASSSGTGGYEQFF.

The rearrangement links TRBV2 to TRBJ1-4; 7 positions agree with TRBD1. Looked up from germline, CDR1 is SNHLY and CDR2 is FYNNEI. The CDR3 runs 14 residues. With 8 bases clipped from V and 0 bases from J, the junction kept 3 bases outside the gene matches. The CDR3 region is CASQGTATNEKLFF. The CDR3 nucleotides read TGTGCCAGCCAGGGGACAGCAACTAATGAAAAACTGTTTTTT.

The chain couples TRBV28 to TRBJ2-7; D not certain. Trimming pared 5 bases from V and 3 bases from J, leaving 11 bases between. The CDR3 is 13 residues long. Per germline, CDR1 MDHEN and CDR2 SYDVKM. CDR3 loop: CASSPPSSYEQYF. CDR3 DNA sequence: TGTGCCAGCAGTCCACCTTCTAGCTACGAGCAGTACTTC.

The chain combines TRBV9 with TRBJ2-5; 7 nucleotides line up with TRBD1. The germline V gene encodes CDR1 SGDLS and CDR2 YYNGEE. J gave up 7 bases and V 4 bases, and 10 bases lay outside the gene matches. The CDR3 loop spans 14 amino acids. Here the CDR3 DNA reads TGTGCCAGCAGCTCGAACAGGGGTGAAGCGACCCAGTACTTC. It specifies CASSSNRGEATQYF. Full variable domain (outside the CDR3, taken from reference TRBV9 and TRBJ2-5): DSGVTQTPKHLITATGQRVTLRCSPRSGDLSVYWYQQSLDQGLQFLIQYYNGEERAKGNILERFSAQQFPDLHSELNLSSLELGDSALYFCASSSNRGEATQYFGPGTRLLVL.

CDR3 sequence: CASSLGGSNQPQHF. The CDR3 DNA reads TGTGCCAGCTCGTTAGGCGGGAGCAATCAGCCCCAGCATTTT. The V and J genes are TRBV18 and TRBJ1-5; D ambiguous. This CDR3 has 14 amino acids. Per the germline V gene, CDR1 is KGHSH and CDR2 is LQKENI. V dropped 6 bases and J dropped 1 base, with 10 bases sitting between them.

The chain combines TRBV7-9 with TRBJ2-1, with 7 bases identical to TRBD2. The trim removed 2 bases at V and 0 bases at J, leaving 4 bases unmatched. CDR1 SEHNR and CDR2 FQNEAQ come from the germline V gene (reference sequence). This CDR3 spans 16 amino acids. Written as DNA, the CDR3 is TGTGCCAGCAGCTTAAGGGCTAGCGGCTCCTACAATGAGCAGTTCTTC. Translation: CASSLRASGSYNEQFF.

Of note for this clone: One end of the junction does not line up with germline, which may come from a read error. This chain joins TRBV18 and TRBJ2-2; 8 nucleotides line up with TRBD1. Per the germline V gene, CDR1 is KGHSH and CDR2 is LQKENI. The length of the CDR3 is 15 residues. The CDR3 reads CASSPQGANTGELFF. The DNA for the CDR3 is TGTGCCAGCTCGCCACAGGGGGCGAACACCGGGGAGCTGTTTTTT. The variable domain in full, with the rest retrieved from reference TRBV18 and TRBJ2-2, is NAGVMQNPRHLVRRRGQEARLRCSPMKGHSHVYWYRQLPEEGLKFMVYLQKENIIDESGMPKERFSAEFPKEGPSILRIQQVVRGDSAAYFCASSPQGANTGELFFGEGSRLTVL.

The rearrangement links TRBV6-1 to TRBJ2-7; 7 nucleotides agree with TRBD2. The CDR3 contains 14 residues. The germline V gene encodes CDR1 MNHNS and CDR2 SASEGT. Trimming took 8 bases from V and 2 from J; bases not matched to a gene: 9. CDR3 loop: CASPRGTAPYEQYF. In DNA form, the CDR3 reads TGTGCCAGCCCGCGGGGGACGGCCCCCTACGAGCAGTACTTC.